These 3 T cell receptor beta chains share one sample of origin, sequenced in a study of T cell repertoires in cytomegalovirus infection. TCRdb reprocessed the reads with MiXCR, giving one entry per CDR3 protein. The data show some 590,000 distinct CDR3 sequences, with almost 40% seen just once and 48% held by the top ten. The antigens these receptors bind are not known. The sequencing here drew on cultured PBMCs, taken from culture after CMV antigen stimulation. The receptors were sampled from a human donor in good health (CMV status not recorded). Some clones in this sample may be carry-over from other donors' samples.

The CDR3, as DNA: TGTGCCAGCACCCCGGAGTTAGTCACTGAAGCTTTCTTT. Protein: CASTPELVTEAFF. The V gene is TRBV28, the J gene TRBJ1-1, with D unresolved. The CDR3 runs 13 residues. V was clipped by 7 bases and J by 4 bases, with 13 bases between them. Germline loops: CDR1 MDHEN, CDR2 SYDVKM.

This clonotype was seen only a few times. The rearrangement joins TRBV12-3 or TRBV12-4 to TRBJ2-5, with TRBD2 identical over 8 bases. Losses at the gene ends were 2 bases for V and 5 bases for J; bases not matched to a gene: 4. The CDR3 sequence is 14 residues long. This CDR3 reads CASSLRSSGETQYF. CDR3 in DNA: TGTGCCAGCAGTTTAAGGTCTAGCGGGGAGACCCAGTACTTC.

This chain connects TRBV7-9 to TRBJ2-3; D possibly corresponds to TRBD1 (5 bases). Deletions cut 5 bases from V and 4 bases from J, with 13 bases between. The CDR3 runs 14 residues. Looked up from germline, CDR1 is SEHNR and CDR2 is FQNEAQ (reference sequence). The CDR3 bases are TGTGCCAGCAGCCCGTTTGCAGGGCCAGATACGCAGTATTTT. Amino acid sequence: CASSPFAGPDTQYF.